This TCR beta chain was sequenced during a study of cytomegalovirus exposure and HLA in healthy donors. When sampled, the donors appeared nominally healthy, though they likely had unrecorded immune exposures. The PCR employed 60 Vbeta primers together with 13 Jbeta primers. Using immunoSEQ multiplex PCR, the repertoire was profiled, and TCRdb retains in-frame clones only, with some absent. Of around 120,000 clones listed, 55% to 75% are singletons. This CDR3 contains 13 residues. Trimming took 5 bases from V and 5 from J; bases not matched to a gene: 5. Germline V gene lookup returns CDR1 SQVTM and CDR2 ANQGSEA.

This TCR was recovered from a woman aged 35 to 49 in good health and CMV-seropositive. Material for sequencing was PBMCs. The chain links TRBV29-1 to TRBJ1-5; TRBD1 matches 8 bases. The CDR3 DNA is TGCAGCGTTTCGACAGGGGTGCATCAGCCCCAGCATTTT. It specifies CSVSTGVHQPQHF.